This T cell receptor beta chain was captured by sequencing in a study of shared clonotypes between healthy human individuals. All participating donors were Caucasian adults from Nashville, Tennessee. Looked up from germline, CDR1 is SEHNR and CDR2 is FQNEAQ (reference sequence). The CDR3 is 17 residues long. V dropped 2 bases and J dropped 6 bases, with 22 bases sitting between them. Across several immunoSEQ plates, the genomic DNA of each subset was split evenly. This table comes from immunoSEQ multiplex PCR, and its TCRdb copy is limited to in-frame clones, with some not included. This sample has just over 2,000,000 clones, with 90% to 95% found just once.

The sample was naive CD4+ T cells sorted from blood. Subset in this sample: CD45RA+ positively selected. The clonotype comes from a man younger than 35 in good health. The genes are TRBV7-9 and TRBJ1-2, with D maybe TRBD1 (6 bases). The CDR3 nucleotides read TGTGCCAGCAGCTTATCGATTGGTGCCAGGGACACGGATGGCTACACCTTC. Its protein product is CASSLSIGARDTDGYTF.